One sample yielded the 9 T cell receptor beta chains listed below, sequenced in a study of monozygotic twins with inflammatory bowel disease. Reanalyzing the 5' RACE reads, TCRdb keeps one entry per CDR3 protein, without DNA. The sample holds approximately 340,000 distinct CDR3 sequences. Sequenced input: blood. These receptors were obtained from a human donor with ulcerative colitis or Crohn's disease, or a healthy co-twin of an affected twin (not recorded which).

The chain employs TRBV20-1 and TRBJ2-7. CDR3 length: 13 residues. CDR1 is DFQATT, CDR2 SNEGSKA, per germline (reference sequence). The CDR3 region is CSARRTGVYEQYF.

The rearrangement links TRBV30 to TRBJ2-3; TCRdb's D call, TRBD2, is unchecked because there is no DNA. The CDR3 covers 14 residues. Germline CDR1 is GTSNPN and CDR2 is SVGIG (reference sequence). This CDR3 is CASTSGGALDTQYF.

V usage is TRBV7-7 and J usage is TRBJ2-7. Germline CDR1 and CDR2: SSHAT and FNYEAQ (reference sequence). This CDR3 spans 15 amino acids. The CDR3 region is CASSAGETVSYEQYF. The full variable domain, completed using reference TRBV7-7 and TRBJ2-7, is GAGVSQSPRYKVTKRGQDVTLRCDPISSHATLYWYQQALGQGPEFLTYFNYEAQPDKSGLPSDRFSAERPEGSISTLTIQRTEQRDSAMYRCASSAGETVSYEQYFGPGTRLTVT.

The chain employs TRBV15 and TRBJ1-4; TCRdb designates TRBD1, a call that cannot be tested without DNA. CDR1 is LNHNV and CDR2 is YYDKDF in the germline V gene (reference sequence). The CDR3 has 13 amino acids. The CDR3: CATSRGSGEKLFF. The full variable domain, with the rest looked up from reference TRBV15 and TRBJ1-4, is DAMVIQNPRYQVTQFGKPVTLSCSQTLNHNVMYWYQQKSSQAPKLLFHYYDKDFNNEADTPDNFQSRRPNTSFCFLDIRSPGLGDTAMYLCATSRGSGEKLFFGSGTQLSVL.

The chain employs TRBV6-2 or TRBV6-3 and TRBJ2-5; TCRdb picks TRBD2, but there is no DNA to check that call. CDR3 length: 17 residues. CDR1 is MNHEY, CDR2 SVGEGT, per germline. The CDR3: CASSYWAPSGGRETQYF.

The V and J genes are TRBV3-1 and TRBJ2-1; absent DNA, TCRdb's TRBD2 call cannot be checked. The CDR3 totals 13 residues. Per the germline V gene, CDR1 is LGHDT and CDR2 is YNNKEL (reference sequence). The CDR3 reads CASSQGNEGEQFF.

The chain uses TRBV5-8 and TRBJ2-3; TCRdb indicates TRBD1, and absent DNA this call remains unverified. The CDR3 is 16 amino acids. Looked up from germline, CDR1 is SGHTS and CDR2 is YDEGEE. CDR3 protein: CASSLAWGASTDTQYF.

V gene TRBV27 combines with J gene TRBJ2-2; TCRdb's assignment of TRBD1 cannot be checked, as there is no DNA. This CDR3 has 16 residues. Looked up from germline, CDR1 is MNHEY and CDR2 is SMNVEV (reference sequence). CDR3 sequence: CASGSPDRRDTGELFF.

The V and J genes are TRBV10-3 and TRBJ1-1; the TCRdb call, TRBD1, lacks DNA for checking. Germline CDR1 reads ENHRY; CDR2 reads SYGVKD. The CDR3 sequence is 14 residues long. This CDR3 reads CAIMGRTGNTEAFF.